This T cell receptor beta chain was recovered during a study of chemoradiotherapy in HPV16-positive cancers. Background on the study: Functional T-cell assays on a couple of HPV16-positive patients' cells defined candidate HPV-specific clones and common TCR motifs.

The method was immunoSEQ multiplex PCR; TCRdb's version includes in-frame clones alone and lacks a portion of them. The data hold under 15,000 clones, with 78% observed a single time. Over chemoradiotherapy, repertoires were sampled more than once. Whole-study results and caveats: Functional assays defining HPV-specific T cells used only a couple of HPV16-positive patients. Candidate HPV-specific clones and E7-related TCR motifs grew in tumor during treatment.

The CDR3 extends over 19 amino acids. The trim removed 0 bases at V and 2 bases at J, leaving 15 bases unmatched. The germline V gene has CDR1 MGHRA and CDR2 YSYEKL. Points on this clone: Antigen: not known.

The specimen was obtained from a patient who underwent chemoradiotherapy. The receptor was derived from a human donor with HPV-associated anogenital cancer. V usage is TRBV4-1 and J usage is TRBJ2-5; TRBD1 matches at 7 bases. Here the CDR3 DNA reads TGCGCCAGCAGCCAAGAATCGTCACTCCACAGGGGTGGTCAAGAGACCCAGTACTTC. It encodes CASSQESSLHRGGQETQYF.